This TCR beta chain was sequenced during a study of graft-versus-host responses after intestinal transplantation. Regarding the study as a whole: In patients with graft-donor T cell macrochimerism, allograft graft-versus-host to host-versus-graft clonal ratios were high. GvH clones appeared in recipient marrow, some first in ileum or blood. Association was observed between peak circulating GvH clone levels and early post-transplant HvG declines.

On this clone: The target antigen is unknown.

The CDR3 length is 16 residues. Germline-derived CDR1 and CDR2 are MGHRA and YSYEKL. Deletions cut 6 bases from V and 0 bases from J, with 15 bases between. Measured with immunoSEQ multiplex PCR; TCRdb has only the in-frame clones, and not every one. The sample shows tens of thousands of clones, just under 95% of them seen only once. V usage is TRBV4-1 and J usage is TRBJ2-1, with D uncertain. The TCR sequence derives from a human donor who received an intestinal transplant. Sample: unstimulated CD4+ T cells sorted from spleen or lymph node cells, taken before intestinal transplant. The chain's CDR3 is CASRKTGIVSYNEQFF. The CDR3 nucleotides are TGCGCCAGCAGGAAGACTGGTATAGTCTCCTACAATGAGCAGTTCTTC.